One sample yielded the 20 T cell receptor beta chains listed below, sequenced in a study of spatial heterogeneity in lung cancer (dated by TCRdb to between 2017 and 2020). The time point label on this specimen signifies: sample taken at primary tumor resection. TCR sequencing used whole RNA extracted from tumor and nontumor lung tissue, or from cryopreserved PBMC samples, without cell sorting. Preparation of the library involved 5' RACE. These reads were obtained on a NextSeq 500. The raw public data were reprocessed by TCRdb itself: fastp quality trimming at Q25, MiXCR clonotype calling, in-frame beta chains only. All rows with the same CDR3 protein become a single entry with the most common DNA and genes. The sample table contains 50,000 to 65,000 distinct CDR3 sequences; only one count was recorded for about 7% of them. Of the sample, about 3% falls within the top ten clones. The source was PBMCs, collected at surgery. The receptors come from a female donor with early-stage non-small cell lung cancer.

At least ten counts were recorded for this clonotype. The chain joins TRBV3-1 to TRBJ1-1; D is uncertain. The CDR3 sequence is 14 residues long. CDR1 is LGHDT, CDR2 YNNKEL, per germline (reference sequence). V dropped 1 base and J dropped 1 base, with 7 bases sitting between them. CDR3 nucleotides: TGTGCCAGCAGCCAAGGGGCAGCGAACACTGAAGCTTTCTTT. Translating gives CASSQGAANTEAFF.

Only a few counts were recorded for this clonotype. The chain recombines TRBV19 with TRBJ1-6; no definite D call. The V end was cut by 7 bases, the J end by 4 bases, with 8 bases between. The germline V gene encodes CDR1 LNHDA and CDR2 SQIVND (reference sequence). CDR3 length equals 13 residues. CDR3 in amino acids: CASTEAYNSPLHF. In DNA, the CDR3 is TGTGCCAGTACCGAGGCATATAATTCACCCCTCCACTTT.

This clonotype occurred many times. The genes are TRBV5-1 and TRBJ2-3; D gene ambiguous. Germline V gives CDR1 SGHRS, CDR2 YFSETQ. V lost 0 bases and J 1 base, leaving 9 bases between the germline ends. The CDR3 totals 15 residues. The CDR3 loop reads CASSLGGGGTDTQYF. The CDR3 coding sequence is TGCGCCAGCAGCTTGGGAGGTGGGGGCACAGATACGCAGTATTTT.

This clonotype was counted ten times or more. J is TRBJ2-5 and V is TRBV6-5, with D hard to call. Trimming took 6 bases from V and 4 from J, leaving 6 bases between them. Germline V gene sequence: CDR1 MNHEY, CDR2 SVGAGI. The CDR3 loop spans 11 amino acids. CDR3 protein: CASSRGETQYF. In nucleotides, the CDR3 is TGTGCCAGCAGCCGTGGAGAGACCCAGTACTTC.

The genes are TRBV20-1 and TRBJ2-3, with TRBD2 as a possible D gene (5 bases). Germline V gene lookup returns CDR1 DFQATT and CDR2 SNEGSKA (reference sequence). The CDR3 length is 12 residues. V was clipped by 5 bases and J by 4 bases, with 10 bases between them. Written as DNA, the CDR3 is TGCAGTGCTGGGGAGTGGGCAGATACGCAGTATTTT. It yields the protein CSAGEWADTQYF.

The genes are TRBV2 and TRBJ2-2; D unresolved. The ends were cut back, 1 base at V and 1 base at J, with 7 bases in the middle. From germline, CDR1 is SNHLY and CDR2 FYNNEI. CDR3 size: 15 residues. The CDR3 DNA reads TGTGCCAGCAGTGAAGTTCGGCAGAACACCGGGGAGCTGTTTTTT. Its translation is CASSEVRQNTGELFF.

V is TRBV6-5 and J is TRBJ1-2; D is unresolved. Trimming took off 5 bases at V and 5 bases at J, with 12 bases between the two ends. The CDR3 length is 13 residues. Germline CDR1 MNHEY, CDR2 SVGAGI. The CDR3 here is CASSRVGAYGYTF. Here the CDR3 DNA reads TGTGCCAGCAGTCGAGTGGGCGCGTATGGCTACACCTTC.

This clonotype occurred many times. The chain recombines TRBV5-1 with TRBJ1-6; no firm D call. The germline V gene encodes CDR1 SGHRS and CDR2 YFSETQ. V lost 4 bases and J lost 0, with 11 bases in between. The CDR3 is made up of 16 amino acids. The CDR3 DNA reads TGCGCCAGCAGCAAAGACCTGAGCTCCTATAATTCACCCCTCCACTTT. This gives the protein CASSKDLSSYNSPLHF.

The V gene is TRBV7-3, the J gene TRBJ2-1; D is perhaps TRBD2 (5 bases). V shed 5 bases and J shed 7 bases, with 9 bases lying between them. The CDR3 has 12 residues. Per germline, CDR1 SGHTA and CDR2 FQGTGA. This chain's CDR3 is CASSRPGNEQFF. CDR3 DNA: TGTGCCAGCAGCCGCCCGGGGAATGAGCAGTTCTTC.

This clonotype was picked up many times. The V call is TRBV7-8, the J call TRBJ1-1; D is undetermined. The V gene's germline CDR1 is SGHVS and CDR2 FQNEAQ. The CDR3 loop spans 13 amino acids. The V end lost 8 bases, the J end lost 5 bases, and 15 bases lay between the germline ends. CDR3 protein: CASRRNLVTEAFF. CDR3 sequence (DNA): TGTGCCAGCCGAAGGAACCTGGTGACTGAAGCTTTCTTT.

This clonotype was recorded at least ten times. The gene calls are TRBV29-1 and TRBJ2-5, with 9 bases fitting TRBD1. Germline-derived CDR1 and CDR2 are SQVTM and ANQGSEA. The V segment lost 7 bases and the J segment 5 bases; nucleotides outside the gene matches: 5. The CDR3 consists of 12 residues. As DNA, the CDR3 is TGCAGCGGAAACAGGGGGCCGGAGACCCAGTACTTC. This translates into CSGNRGPETQYF.

V gene TRBV27 combines with J gene TRBJ2-7; the match to TRBD1 covers 9 bases. The CDR3 totals 15 residues. Germline CDR1 is MNHEY and CDR2 is SMNVEV (reference sequence). Trimming removed 5 bases from V and 5 bases from J; junction bases left unmatched: 10. CDR3 sequence reads: CASSPRDRADHEQYF. As DNA, the CDR3 is TGTGCCAGCAGTCCGCGGGACAGGGCGGACCACGAGCAGTACTTC.

At least ten counts were recorded for this clonotype. The rearrangement joins TRBV13 to TRBJ1-1, with TRBD1 identical over 8 bases. CDR1 and CDR2 from the germline V gene are PRHDT and FYEKMQ (reference sequence). The CDR3 runs 17 residues. The junction had 8 bases not matched to a gene; V was cut back by 1 base and J by 1 base. CDR3 nucleotides: TGTGCCAGCAGCTTAGCCGGGACAGGAGTACCGAACACTGAAGCTTTCTTT. Amino acid sequence: CASSLAGTGVPNTEAFF.

This clonotype was seen at least ten times. CDR3 amino acids: CASSLYVTSGRNEQFF. DNA of the CDR3: TGTGCCAGCAGCTTATATGTGACTAGCGGTCGCAATGAGCAGTTCTTC. V gene TRBV7-3 combines with J gene TRBJ2-1, with TRBD2 matching 9 bases. The ends lost 2 bases at V and 6 bases at J; junction bases unmatched: 8. CDR1 and CDR2 from the germline V gene are SGHTA and FQGTGA. The CDR3 runs 16 residues.

This chain links TRBV11-2 with TRBJ2-7, with D possibly being TRBD1 (7 bases). Trimming took 8 bases from V and 2 from J, leaving 16 bases between them. Per germline, CDR1 SGHAT and CDR2 FQNNGV. This CDR3 contains 14 residues. The CDR3 coding sequence is TGTGCCAGCCGTGGGACAGCGGGCCCCTACGAGCAGTACTTC. It encodes CASRGTAGPYEQYF.

This clonotype came up many times. V is TRBV28 and J is TRBJ1-5; TRBD1 matches at 8 bases. Germline lookup yields CDR1 MDHEN and CDR2 SYDVKM. Trimming removed 5 bases from V and 7 bases from J; junction bases left unmatched: 13. The CDR3 is 16 amino acids. CDR3 nucleotides: TGTGCCAGCAGTCCACCCGTCCAGGGGGCAAGGCAGCCCCAGCATTTT. It is translated as CASSPPVQGARQPQHF.

This clonotype was seen repeatedly, ten times or more. V and J are TRBV15 and TRBJ1-2; D remains unclear. The CDR3 is made up of 13 amino acids. V was cut by 3 bases and J by 4 bases, with 9 bases left in between. Germline-derived CDR1 and CDR2 are LNHNV and YYDKDF (reference sequence). This chain's CDR3 is CATSSNMGYGYTF. CDR3 sequence (DNA): TGTGCCACCAGCAGTAACATGGGCTATGGCTACACCTTC. The whole variable domain, filled in from reference TRBV15 and TRBJ1-2, reads DAMVIQNPRYQVTQFGKPVTLSCSQTLNHNVMYWYQQKSSQAPKLLFHYYDKDFNNEADTPDNFQSRRPNTSFCFLDIRSPGLGDTAMYLCATSSNMGYGYTFGSGTRLTVV.

This clonotype turned up a few times. The chain uses TRBV7-9 and TRBJ2-7; either TRBD1 or TRBD2 may fit D (5 bases each). The CDR3 runs to 12 residues. The V end lost 2 bases, the J end lost 6 bases, and 8 bases lay between the germline ends. Looked up from germline, CDR1 is SEHNR and CDR2 is FQNEAQ (reference sequence). CDR3 in DNA: TGTGCCAGCAGCTTACGAGGGACCGAGCAGTACTTC. Encoded protein: CASSLRGTEQYF.

This clonotype showed up many times. The chain has TRBV5-5 and TRBJ1-5; TRBD1 matches at 11 bases. This CDR3 has 16 amino acids. CDR1 is SGHKS and CDR2 is YYEKEE in the germline V gene (reference sequence). V dropped 1 base and J dropped 6; count of bases not matched to a gene: 6. CDR3 nucleotides: TGTGCCAGCAGCTTGCGCCTGGGACAGGGGGGTCAGCCCCAGCATTTT. This encodes CASSLRLGQGGQPQHF. The whole variable domain, filled in from reference TRBV5-5 and TRBJ1-5, reads DAGVTQSPTHLIKTRGQQVTLRCSPISGHKSVSWYQQVLGQGPQFIFQYYEKEERGRGNFPDRFSARQFPNYSSELNVNALLLGDSALYLCASSLRLGQGGQPQHFGDGTRLSIL.

This clonotype was counted at least ten times. This sequence joins TRBV3-1 and TRBJ1-6; no firm D call. The length of the CDR3 is 15 residues. V lost 1 base and J 4 bases, leaving 8 bases between the germline ends. The V gene's germline CDR1 is LGHDT and CDR2 YNNKEL (reference sequence). The CDR3 sequence is CASSQGKGYNSPLHF. As DNA, the CDR3 is TGTGCCAGCAGCCAAGGGAAGGGATATAATTCACCCCTCCACTTT.